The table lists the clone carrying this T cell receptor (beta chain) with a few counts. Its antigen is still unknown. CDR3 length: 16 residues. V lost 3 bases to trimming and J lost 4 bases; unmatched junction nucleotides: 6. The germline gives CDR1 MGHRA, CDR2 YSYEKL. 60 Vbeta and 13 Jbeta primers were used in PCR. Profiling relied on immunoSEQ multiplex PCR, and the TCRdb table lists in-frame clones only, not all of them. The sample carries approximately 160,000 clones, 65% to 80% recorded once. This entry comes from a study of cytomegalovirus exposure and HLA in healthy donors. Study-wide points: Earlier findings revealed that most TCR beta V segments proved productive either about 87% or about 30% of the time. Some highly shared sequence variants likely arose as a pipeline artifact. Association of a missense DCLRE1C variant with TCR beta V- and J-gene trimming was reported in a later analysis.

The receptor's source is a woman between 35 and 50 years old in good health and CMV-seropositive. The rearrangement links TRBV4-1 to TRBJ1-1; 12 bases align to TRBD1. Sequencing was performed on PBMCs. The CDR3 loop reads CASSQGQGAMVTEAFF. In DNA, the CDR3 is TGCGCCAGCAGCCAGGGACAGGGGGCTATGGTCACTGAAGCTTTCTTT.